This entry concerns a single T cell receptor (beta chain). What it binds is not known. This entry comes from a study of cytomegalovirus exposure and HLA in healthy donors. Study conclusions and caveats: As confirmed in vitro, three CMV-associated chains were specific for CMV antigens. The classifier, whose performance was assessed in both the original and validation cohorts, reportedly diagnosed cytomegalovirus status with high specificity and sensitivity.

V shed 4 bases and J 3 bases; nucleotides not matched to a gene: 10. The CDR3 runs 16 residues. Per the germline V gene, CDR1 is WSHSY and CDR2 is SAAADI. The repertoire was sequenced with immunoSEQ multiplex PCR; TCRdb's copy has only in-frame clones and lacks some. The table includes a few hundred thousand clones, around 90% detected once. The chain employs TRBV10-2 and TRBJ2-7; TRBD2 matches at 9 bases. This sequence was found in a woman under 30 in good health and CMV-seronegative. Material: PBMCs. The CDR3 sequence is CASSVAEVAGDYEQYV. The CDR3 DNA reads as TGCGCCAGCAGTGTCGCTGAGGTAGCGGGGGACTACGAGCAGTACGTC.